This record concerns one T cell receptor beta chain sequence. The record originates from a study of blood T cell repertoires in COVID-19. As for the study in general: Specimens from acute and convalescent COVID-19 originated in the United States, Italy and Spain. The cDNA or gDNA used as material had been derived from T cells, B-cell-depleted T cells, or PBMCs.

Per the authors' pipeline: Estimation of nucleated cell counts relied on the amplification of reference gene primers. Assay: immunoSEQ multiplex PCR; the TCRdb copy retains only in-frame clones and omits some. V, J and clone size were drawn from that table, and D and trimming were deduced from the DNA. The data hold around 63,000 clones, with approximately 80% observed a single time. With 1 base removed from V and 10 bases from J, the gap between germline ends came to 9 bases. CDR1 SGDLS and CDR2 YYNGEE come from the germline V gene. The CDR3 length is 13 residues. This sequence joins TRBV9 and TRBJ1-6; D unclear. The TCR originated in a man aged 55-75 years with acute or convalescent COVID-19. Sequenced: peripheral blood. CDR3 amino acids: CASSVQLRSPLHF. CDR3 bases: TGTGCCAGCAGCGTACAGCTCAGGTCACCCCTCCACTTT.